This T cell receptor (beta chain) was identified during a study of T-cell reconstitution after alpha-beta-depleted transplantation in children. Whole-study findings and limits: Elevated TCRbeta diversity at day 60 was traced, in some patients, to surviving recipient T cells and thymic progenitors. In patients about two months after transplant, alpha-beta T cells reportedly arose from several hundred expanded graft clones. Once a year had passed after transplant, T-cell counts and diversity came mostly from newly produced T cells.

The CDR3 sequence is 15 residues long. Germline assignment: CDR1 SGHDN and CDR2 FVKESK. Trimming took off 0 bases at V and 8 bases at J, with 14 bases between the two ends. TCRbeta library construction was performed incorporating unique molecular identifiers. TCRdb re-called the PCR reads with MiXCR, one entry per CDR3 protein. This sample has around 450,000 distinct CDR3 sequences, with under 20% found just once. Comments on this clonotype: Its antigen is as yet unknown.

This receptor was taken from a boy under two years old who had a stem cell transplant for Wiskott-Aldrich syndrome, so the T cells may come from the graft donor. This sample comprised PBMCs, mostly from graft donor cells, obtained 360 days after TCRalphabeta/CD19-depleted stem cell transplant. The J gene is TRBJ2-1, the V gene TRBV14, with D possibly matching TRBD2 (6 bases). DNA of the CDR3: TGTGCCAGCAGCCAAGACCACCTTCTAGCGCATGAGCAGTTCTTC. Its protein is CASSQDHLLAHEQFF.